A single sample gave rise to the 5 T cell receptor beta chains below, sequenced in a study of blood T cell repertoires in COVID-19. Libraries were prepared by immunoSEQ multiplex PCR; TCRdb keeps only in-frame clonotypes and omits some of them. The top ten hold 1.5% to 2% of the sample, which has about 36,000 clones, around 80% seen once. The sequencing input was peripheral blood. The receptors stem from a man aged 55 to 70 with COVID-19, enrolled during active disease.

This chain links TRBV28 with TRBJ2-5; TRBD2 aligns across 8 bases. The CDR3 loop spans 17 amino acids. Germline CDR1 MDHEN, CDR2 SYDVKM. The J segment lost 7 bases and the V segment lost 6 bases, leaving 19 bases of the junction unmatched. The CDR3 DNA is TGTGCCAGCAGCTCCGGGATTAGCGGGACTCTCGGGGGGACCCAGTACTTC. Translation gives CASSSGISGTLGGTQYF.

The chain carries TRBV9 and TRBJ1-6; possible D gene TRBD1, 5 bases. There are 17 residues in the CDR3. Trimming removed 2 bases at V and 0 bases at J, with 12 bases between. CDR1 is SGDLS and CDR2 is YYNGEE in the germline V gene. CDR3 residues: CASSVEPGGSYNSPLHF. The CDR3 bases are TGTGCCAGCAGCGTTGAGCCGGGGGGCTCCTATAATTCACCCCTCCACTTT.

There are a few counts of this clone. The V and J genes are TRBV7-3 and TRBJ2-2; D might be TRBD2 (6 bases). The germline V and J ends were trimmed by 5 bases and 6 bases, with 16 bases remaining between them. The CDR3 runs to 15 residues. CDR1 and CDR2 from the germline V gene are SGHTA and FQGTGA. The CDR3, as DNA: TGTGCCAGCAGCCCCTGGGGAGGTACGGCCGGGGAGCTGTTTTTT. Its protein product is CASSPWGGTAGELFF. The variable domain in full, completed from reference TRBV7-3 and TRBJ2-2, reads GAGVSQTPSNKVTEKGKYVELRCDPISGHTALYWYRQSLGQGPEFLIYFQGTGAADDSGLPNDRFFAVRPEGSVSTLKIQRTERGDSAVYLCASSPWGGTAGELFFGEGSRLTVL.

The V gene is TRBV29-1, the J gene TRBJ2-7; D call uncertain. The CDR3 loop spans 14 amino acids. Germline lookup yields CDR1 SQVTM and CDR2 ANQGSEA. V was pared by 4 bases and J by 1 base, with 14 bases between. CDR3 sequence: CSVVLLTLSYEQYF. Written as DNA, the CDR3 is TGCAGCGTTGTCCTTTTAACATTGTCCTACGAGCAGTACTTC.

The rearrangement uses TRBV27 and TRBJ2-3; 7 bases align to TRBD2. This CDR3 comprises 16 residues. The V gene end was trimmed by 5 bases and the J gene end by 2 bases; junction bases not matched to a gene: 10. Germline V gene data show CDR1 as MNHEY and CDR2 as SMNVEV (reference sequence). CDR3 region: CASSPFGTMITDTQYF. DNA of the CDR3: TGTGCCAGCAGTCCCTTCGGGACTATGATCACAGATACGCAGTATTTT.